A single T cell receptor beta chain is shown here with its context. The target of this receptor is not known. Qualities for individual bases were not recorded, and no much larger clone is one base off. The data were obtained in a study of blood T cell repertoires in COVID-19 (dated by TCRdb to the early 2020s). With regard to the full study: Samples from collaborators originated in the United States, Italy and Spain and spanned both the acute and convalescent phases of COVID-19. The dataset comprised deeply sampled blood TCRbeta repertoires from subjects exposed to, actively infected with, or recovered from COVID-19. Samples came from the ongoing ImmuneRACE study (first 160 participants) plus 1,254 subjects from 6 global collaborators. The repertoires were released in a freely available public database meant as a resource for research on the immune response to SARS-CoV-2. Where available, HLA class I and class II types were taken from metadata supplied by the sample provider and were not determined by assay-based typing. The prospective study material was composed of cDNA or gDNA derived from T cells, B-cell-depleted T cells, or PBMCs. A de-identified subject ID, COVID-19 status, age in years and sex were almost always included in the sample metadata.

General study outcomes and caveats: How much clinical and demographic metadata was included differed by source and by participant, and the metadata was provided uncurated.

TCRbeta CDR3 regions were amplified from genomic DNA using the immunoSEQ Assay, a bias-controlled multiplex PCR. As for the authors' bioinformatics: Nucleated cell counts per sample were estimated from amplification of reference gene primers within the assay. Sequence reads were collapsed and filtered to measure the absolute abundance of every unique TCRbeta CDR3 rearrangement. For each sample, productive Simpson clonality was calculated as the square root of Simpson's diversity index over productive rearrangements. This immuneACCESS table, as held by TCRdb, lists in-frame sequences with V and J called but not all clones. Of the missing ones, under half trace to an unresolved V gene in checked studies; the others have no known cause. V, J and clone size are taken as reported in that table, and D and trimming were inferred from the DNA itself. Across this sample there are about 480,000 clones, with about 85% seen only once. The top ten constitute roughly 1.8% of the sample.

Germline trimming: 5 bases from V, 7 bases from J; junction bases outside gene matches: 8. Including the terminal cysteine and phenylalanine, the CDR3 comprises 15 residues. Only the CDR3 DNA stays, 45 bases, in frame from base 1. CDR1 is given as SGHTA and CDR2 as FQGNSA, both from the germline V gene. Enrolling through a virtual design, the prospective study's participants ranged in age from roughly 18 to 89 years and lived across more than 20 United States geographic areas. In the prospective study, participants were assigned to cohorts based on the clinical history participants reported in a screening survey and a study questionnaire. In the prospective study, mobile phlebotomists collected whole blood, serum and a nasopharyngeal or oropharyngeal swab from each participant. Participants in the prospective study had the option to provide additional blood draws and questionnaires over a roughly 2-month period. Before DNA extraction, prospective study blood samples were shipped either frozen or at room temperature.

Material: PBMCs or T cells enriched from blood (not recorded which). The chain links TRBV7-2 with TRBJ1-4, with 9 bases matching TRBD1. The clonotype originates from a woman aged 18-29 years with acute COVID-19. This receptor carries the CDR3 CASSPSGQGSEKLFF. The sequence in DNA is TGTGCCAGCAGCCCCAGTGGACAGGGGAGTGAAAAACTGTTTTTT.